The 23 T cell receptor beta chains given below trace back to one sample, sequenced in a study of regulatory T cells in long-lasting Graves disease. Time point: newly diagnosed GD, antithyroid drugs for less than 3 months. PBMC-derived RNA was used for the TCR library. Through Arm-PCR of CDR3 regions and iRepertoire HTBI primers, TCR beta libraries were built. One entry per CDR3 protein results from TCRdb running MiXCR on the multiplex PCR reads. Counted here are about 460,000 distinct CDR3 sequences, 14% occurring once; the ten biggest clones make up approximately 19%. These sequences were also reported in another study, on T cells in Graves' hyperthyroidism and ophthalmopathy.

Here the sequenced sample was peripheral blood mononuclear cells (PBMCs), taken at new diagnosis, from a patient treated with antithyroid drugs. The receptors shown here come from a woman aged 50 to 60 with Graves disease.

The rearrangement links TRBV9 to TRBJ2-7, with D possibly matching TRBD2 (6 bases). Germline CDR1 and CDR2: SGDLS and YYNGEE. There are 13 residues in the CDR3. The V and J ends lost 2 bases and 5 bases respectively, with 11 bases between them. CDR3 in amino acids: CASSVGLEDEQYF. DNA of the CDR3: TGTGCCAGCAGCGTGGGACTTGAGGACGAGCAGTACTTC.

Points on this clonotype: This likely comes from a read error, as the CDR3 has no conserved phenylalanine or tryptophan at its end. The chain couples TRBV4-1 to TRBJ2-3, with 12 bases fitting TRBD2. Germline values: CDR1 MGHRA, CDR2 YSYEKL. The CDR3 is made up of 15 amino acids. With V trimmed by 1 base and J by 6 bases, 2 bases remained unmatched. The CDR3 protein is CASSQVGLAGDTQYC. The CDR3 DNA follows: TGCGCCAGCAGCCAAGTTGGACTAGCGGGGGATACGCAGTATTGT.

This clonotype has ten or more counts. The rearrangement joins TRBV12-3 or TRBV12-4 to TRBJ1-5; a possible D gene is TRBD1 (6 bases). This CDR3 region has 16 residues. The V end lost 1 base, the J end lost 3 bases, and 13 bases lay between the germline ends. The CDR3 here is CASSLVRGAFNQPQHF. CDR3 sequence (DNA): TGTGCCAGCAGTTTAGTCAGGGGTGCGTTCAATCAGCCCCAGCATTTT.

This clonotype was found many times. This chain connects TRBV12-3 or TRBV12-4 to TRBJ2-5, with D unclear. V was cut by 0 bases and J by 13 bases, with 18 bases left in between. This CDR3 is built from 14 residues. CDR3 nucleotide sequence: TGTGCCAGCAGTTTAGCAGAAACGCAAGACAAAGGGTACTTC. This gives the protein CASSLAETQDKGYF.

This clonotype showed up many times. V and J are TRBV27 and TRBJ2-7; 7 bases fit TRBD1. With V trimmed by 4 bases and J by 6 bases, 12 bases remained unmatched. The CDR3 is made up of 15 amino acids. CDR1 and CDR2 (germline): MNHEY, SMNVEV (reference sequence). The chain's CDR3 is CASSWNTGAPREQYF. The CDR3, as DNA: TGTGCCAGCAGTTGGAATACAGGGGCCCCTCGCGAGCAGTACTTC.

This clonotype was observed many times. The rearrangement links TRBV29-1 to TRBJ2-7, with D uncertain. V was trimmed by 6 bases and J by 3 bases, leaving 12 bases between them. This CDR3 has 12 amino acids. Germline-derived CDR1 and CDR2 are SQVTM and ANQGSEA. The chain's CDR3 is CSVLKGFYEQYF. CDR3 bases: TGCAGCGTCCTTAAAGGGTTCTACGAGCAGTACTTC.

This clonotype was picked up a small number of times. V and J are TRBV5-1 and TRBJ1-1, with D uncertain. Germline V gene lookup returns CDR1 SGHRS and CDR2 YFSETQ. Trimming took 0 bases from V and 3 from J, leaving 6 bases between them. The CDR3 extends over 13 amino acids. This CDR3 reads CASSLDHYTEAFF. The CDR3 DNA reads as TGCGCCAGCAGCTTGGATCACTACACTGAAGCTTTCTTT.

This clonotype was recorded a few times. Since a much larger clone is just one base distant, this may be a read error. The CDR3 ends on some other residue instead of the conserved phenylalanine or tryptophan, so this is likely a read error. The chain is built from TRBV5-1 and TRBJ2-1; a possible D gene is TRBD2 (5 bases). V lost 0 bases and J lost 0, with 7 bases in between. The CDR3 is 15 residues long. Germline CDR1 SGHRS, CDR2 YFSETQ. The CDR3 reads CASSLERYSYNEQFV. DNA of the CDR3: TGCGCCAGCAGCTTGGAGCGGTACTCCTACAATGAGCAGTTCGTC.

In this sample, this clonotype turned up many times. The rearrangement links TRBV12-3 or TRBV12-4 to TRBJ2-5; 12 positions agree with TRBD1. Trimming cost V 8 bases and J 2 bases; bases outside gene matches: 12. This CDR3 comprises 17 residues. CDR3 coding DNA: TGTGCCAGCCTGGGGCCGGGACAGGGGGCGCGGCAAGAGACCCAGTACTTC. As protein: CASLGPGQGARQETQYF.

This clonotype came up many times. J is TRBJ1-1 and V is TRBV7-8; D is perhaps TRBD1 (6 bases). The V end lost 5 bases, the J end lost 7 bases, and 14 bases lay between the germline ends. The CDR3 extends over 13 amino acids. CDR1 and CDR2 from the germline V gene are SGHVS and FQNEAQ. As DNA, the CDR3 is TGTGCCAGCAGCACCCACAGGGATCGTGAAGCTTTCTTT. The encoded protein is CASSTHRDREAFF.

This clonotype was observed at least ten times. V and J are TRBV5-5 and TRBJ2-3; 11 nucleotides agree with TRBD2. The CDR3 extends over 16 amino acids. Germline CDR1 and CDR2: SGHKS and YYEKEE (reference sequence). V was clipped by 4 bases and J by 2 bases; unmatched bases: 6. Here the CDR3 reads CASSRGLAEFTDTQYF. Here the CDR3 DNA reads TGTGCCAGCAGCAGGGGACTAGCGGAGTTCACAGATACGCAGTATTTT.

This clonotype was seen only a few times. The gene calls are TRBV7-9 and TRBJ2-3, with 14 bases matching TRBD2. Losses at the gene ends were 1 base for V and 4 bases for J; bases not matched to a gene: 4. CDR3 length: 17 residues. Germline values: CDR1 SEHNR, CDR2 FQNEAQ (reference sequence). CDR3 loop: CASSLEGTSGSADTQYF. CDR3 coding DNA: TGTGCCAGCAGCTTAGAAGGGACTAGCGGGAGCGCAGATACGCAGTATTTT. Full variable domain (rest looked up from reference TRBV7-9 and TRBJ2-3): DTGVSQNPRHKITKRGQNVTFRCDPISEHNRLYWYRQTLGQGPEFLTYFQNEAQLEKSRLLSDRFSAERPKGSFSTLEIQRTEQGDSAMYLCASSLEGTSGSADTQYFGPGTRLTVL.

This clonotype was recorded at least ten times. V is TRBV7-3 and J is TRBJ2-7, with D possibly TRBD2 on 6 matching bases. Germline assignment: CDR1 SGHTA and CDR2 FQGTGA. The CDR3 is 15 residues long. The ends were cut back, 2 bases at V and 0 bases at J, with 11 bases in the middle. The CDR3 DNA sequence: TGTGCCAGCAGCTTACGTGGCGGGATCTCCTACGAGCAGTACTTC. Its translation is CASSLRGGISYEQYF.

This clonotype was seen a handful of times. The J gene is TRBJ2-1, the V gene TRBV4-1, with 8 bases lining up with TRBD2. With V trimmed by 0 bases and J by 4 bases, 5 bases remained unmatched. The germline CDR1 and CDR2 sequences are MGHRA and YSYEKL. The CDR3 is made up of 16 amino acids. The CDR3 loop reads CASSQDLASGYNEQFF. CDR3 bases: TGCGCCAGCAGCCAAGATCTGGCTAGCGGGTACAATGAGCAGTTCTTC.

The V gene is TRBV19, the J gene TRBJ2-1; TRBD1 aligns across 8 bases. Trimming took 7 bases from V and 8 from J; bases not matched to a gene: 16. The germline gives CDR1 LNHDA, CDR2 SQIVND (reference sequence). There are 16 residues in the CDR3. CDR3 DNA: TGTGCCAGTACCTCTGCTCCGGGACAGGTTGGGGATGAGCAGTTCTTC. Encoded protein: CASTSAPGQVGDEQFF.

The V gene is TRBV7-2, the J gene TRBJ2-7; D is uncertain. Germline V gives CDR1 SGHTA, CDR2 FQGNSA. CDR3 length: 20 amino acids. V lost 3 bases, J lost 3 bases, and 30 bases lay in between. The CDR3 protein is CASSFHSSIGTTYSIYEQYF. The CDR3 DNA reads TGTGCCAGCAGCTTCCACAGCTCCATCGGAACTACATATTCTATCTACGAGCAGTACTTC.

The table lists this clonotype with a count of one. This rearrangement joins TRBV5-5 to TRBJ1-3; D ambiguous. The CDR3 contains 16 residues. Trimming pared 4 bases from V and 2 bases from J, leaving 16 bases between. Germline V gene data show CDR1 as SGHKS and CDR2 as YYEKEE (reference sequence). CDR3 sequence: CASSPQIPRPGNTIYF. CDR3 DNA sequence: TGTGCCAGCAGCCCGCAAATCCCTAGACCTGGAAACACCATATATTTT.

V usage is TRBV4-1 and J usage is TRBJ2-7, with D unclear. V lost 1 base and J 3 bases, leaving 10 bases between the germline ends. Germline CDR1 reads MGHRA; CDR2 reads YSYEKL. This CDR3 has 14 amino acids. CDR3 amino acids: CASSQGPALYEQYF. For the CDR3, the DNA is TGCGCCAGCAGCCAAGGGCCGGCCCTCTACGAGCAGTACTTC.

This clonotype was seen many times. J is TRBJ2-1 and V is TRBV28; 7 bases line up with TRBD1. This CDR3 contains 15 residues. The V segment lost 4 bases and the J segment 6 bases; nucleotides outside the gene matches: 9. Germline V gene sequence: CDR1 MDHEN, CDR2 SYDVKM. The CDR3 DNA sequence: TGTGCCAGCAGTTCAAGGAGACAGGGCTTCAATGAGCAGTTCTTC. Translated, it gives CASSSRRQGFNEQFF.

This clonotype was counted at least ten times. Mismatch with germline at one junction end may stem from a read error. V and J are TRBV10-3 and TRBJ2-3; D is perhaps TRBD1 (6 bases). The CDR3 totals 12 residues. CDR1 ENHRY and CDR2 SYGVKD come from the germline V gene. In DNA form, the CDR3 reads TGTGCCATCAGTGACCCAGGGGATGCGACCTTTTTT. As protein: CAISDPGDATFF.

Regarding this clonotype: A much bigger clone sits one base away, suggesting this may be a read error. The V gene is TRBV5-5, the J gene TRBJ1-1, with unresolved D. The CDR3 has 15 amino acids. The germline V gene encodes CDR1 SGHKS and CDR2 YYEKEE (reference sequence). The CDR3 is CASSLDSQRYTEALF. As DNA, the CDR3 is TGTGCCAGCAGCTTGGATTCACAGAGGTACACTGAAGCTCTCTTT. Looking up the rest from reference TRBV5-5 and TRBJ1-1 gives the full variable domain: DAGVTQSPTHLIKTRGQQVTLRCSPISGHKSVSWYQQVLGQGPQFIFQYYEKEERGRGNFPDRFSARQFPNYSSELNVNALLLGDSALYLCASSLDSQRYTEALFGQGTRLTVV.

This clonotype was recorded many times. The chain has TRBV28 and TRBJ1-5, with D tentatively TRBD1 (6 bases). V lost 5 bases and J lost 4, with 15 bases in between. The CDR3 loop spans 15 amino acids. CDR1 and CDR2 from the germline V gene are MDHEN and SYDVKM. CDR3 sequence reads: CASSPSLGGNQPQHF. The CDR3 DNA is TGTGCCAGCAGTCCCAGCTTAGGGGGGAATCAGCCCCAGCATTTT.

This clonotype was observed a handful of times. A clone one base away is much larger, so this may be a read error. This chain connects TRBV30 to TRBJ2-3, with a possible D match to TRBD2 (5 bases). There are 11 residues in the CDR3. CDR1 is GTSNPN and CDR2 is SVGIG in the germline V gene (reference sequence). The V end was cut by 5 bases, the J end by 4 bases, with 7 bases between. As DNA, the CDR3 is TGTGCCTGGGCACTAGCAGATACGCAGTATTTT. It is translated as CAWALADTQYF.